This T cell receptor beta chain was sequenced in a study of blood T cells in healthy people across ages. Whole-study context: Capturing about one barcoded beta molecule per two T cells was achieved by template switching.

Using a J-beta primer mix together with a sample-barcoded 5' primer, a second PCR was run for about 6 to 12 cycles. Using its own MiXCR run on the 5' RACE reads, TCRdb lists one record per CDR3 protein. The table records about 930,000 distinct CDR3 sequences, 25% to 35% of them present only once. CDR1 and CDR2 (germline): SGHTA, FQGNSA. The CDR3 has 16 residues. Remarks on this clonotype: The junction does not match germline at one end; this may be a read error.

This same sample was also taken into another study, of T cells of mothers and their children. From that report: During the second PCR, the M1S primer introduced sample barcodes along with 2-4 random nucleotides.

The rearrangement uses TRBV7-2 and TRBJ2-1; 10 bases line up with TRBD2. Material for sequencing was blood. The source is a middle-aged woman in good health. The DNA for the CDR3 is TGTGCCGGCAGCTTCCGGACTAGCGGAGCCTACAATGAGCAGTTCTTC. Protein: CAGSFRTSGAYNEQFF.